A selection of T cell receptor beta chains follows, all from one sample in a study of T-cell reconstitution after alpha-beta-depleted transplantation in children. TCRdb ran MiXCR on the PCR reads and lists one entry per CDR3 protein. The data hold around 93,000 distinct CDR3 sequences, with roughly 8.8% observed a single time. Source: PBMCs from the stem cell graft donor, taken from the stem cell graft. Receptor source: a human donor who donated a stem cell graft to a child with congenital amegakaryocytic thrombocytopenia. CDR3s include the opening cysteine and the closing phenylalanine or tryptophan. D genes are given only for firm matches. Not all rows give a size; the values are once, few, many and, for expanded clones, a class.

DNA: TGTGCCAGCAGCTCCTTGACAGGGTTTAATCAGCCCCAGCATTTT; CDR3: CASSSLTGFNQPQHF; J: TRBJ1-5; V: TRBV5-6; size: many; D: TRBD1
DNA: TGCAGTGCTACAGCGGGGGGGCCGAGGGGAGATACGCAGTATTTT; CDR3: CSATAGGPRGDTQYF; J: TRBJ2-3; V: TRBV20-1; size: many; D: TRBD2
DNA: TGCGCCAGCAGAGACAGTCATTCACCCCTCCACTTT; CDR3: CASRDSHSPLHF; J: TRBJ1-6; V: TRBV5-1; size: many; D: -
DNA: TGCGCCAGCTCCAGTCCCGGGGAGCTGTTTTTT; CDR3: CASSSPGELFF; J: TRBJ2-2; V: TRBV5-1; size: many; D: -
DNA: TGCAGTGCGACCCAGGGAACGGTGTGGGATCAGCCCCAGCATTTT; CDR3: CSATQGTVWDQPQHF; J: TRBJ1-5; V: TRBV20-1; size: few; D: -
DNA: TGTGCCTGGAGAAAGGGGGCAGGGGAGACCCAGTACTTC; CDR3: CAWRKGAGETQYF; J: TRBJ2-5; V: TRBV30; size: -; D: TRBD1
DNA: TGTGCCAGCAGCCCCCCTACGCTCCACAAAGAAGCTTTCTTT; CDR3: CASSPPTLHKEAFF; J: TRBJ1-1; V: TRBV7-9; size: many; D: -
DNA: TGTGCCAGCAGCTTAGGATCAGGGCCCCAAGAGACCCAGTACTTC; CDR3: CASSLGSGPQETQYF; J: TRBJ2-5; V: TRBV7-9; size: many; D: -
DNA: TGCAGTGCTGATTCAGGTGGGGTCGGTGAAAAACTGTTTTTT; CDR3: CSADSGGVGEKLFF; J: TRBJ1-4; V: TRBV20-1; size: many; D: -
DNA: TGCAGCGTTGACATGACTACAATTAACACGCAGTATTTT; CDR3: CSVDMTTINTQYF; J: TRBJ2-3; V: TRBV29-1; size: many; D: -
DNA: TGTGCCAGCAGTCCCCAGGAGAATGAGCAGTTCTTC; CDR3: CASSPQENEQFF; J: TRBJ2-1; V: TRBV12-3/TRBV12-4; size: many; D: -
DNA: TGTGCCAGCAGCTTAACAGGCATGAACACTGAAGCTTTCTTT; CDR3: CASSLTGMNTEAFF; J: TRBJ1-1; V: TRBV7-3; size: many; D: -
DNA: TGCGCCAGCAGCCAAGGAGGATTACTCTCTGGAAACACCATATATTTT; CDR3: CASSQGGLLSGNTIYF; J: TRBJ1-3; V: TRBV4-1; size: many; D: -
DNA: TGCAGTGCTATCGGGGGCGGGTCCCAAGAGACCCAGTACTTC; CDR3: CSAIGGGSQETQYF; J: TRBJ2-5; V: TRBV20-1; size: many; D: -
DNA: TGTGCCAGCAGCGGGCGGAGGCAGGGTGGCTACACCTTC; CDR3: CASSGRRQGGYTF; J: TRBJ1-2; V: TRBV7-9; size: many; D: -
DNA: TGTGCCAGCAGGAAAAGCGGGGCCCCGTGGTACGAGCAGTACTTC; CDR3: CASRKSGAPWYEQYF; J: TRBJ2-7; V: TRBV28; size: many; D: TRBD2
DNA: TGCGCCAGCAGCCAAGAAATCGGGACACCTGTGTCAGAGACCCAGTACTTC; CDR3: CASSQEIGTPVSETQYF; J: TRBJ2-5; V: TRBV4-1; size: many; D: -
DNA: TGTGCCAGCGGGGCTAGCGCTAACACCGGGGAGCTGTTTTTT; CDR3: CASGASANTGELFF; J: TRBJ2-2; V: TRBV12-3/TRBV12-4; size: many; D: -
DNA: TGTGCCAGCAGTGACCGGGGCGGCTACACCTTC; CDR3: CASSDRGGYTF; J: TRBJ1-2; V: TRBV2; size: many; D: -
DNA: TGTGCCAGCAGTTTGGGGGTACATTCGGGAAACACCATATATTTT; CDR3: CASSLGVHSGNTIYF; J: TRBJ1-3; V: TRBV12-3/TRBV12-4; size: many; D: -
DNA: TGTGCCAGCAGCCCTCCTCGGCGGTACCAAGAGACCCAGTACTTC; CDR3: CASSPPRRYQETQYF; J: TRBJ2-5; V: TRBV5-6; size: many; D: -
DNA: TGTGCCAGCACCCCCTGGGGGCTCGCGAACACCGGGGAGCTGTTTTTT; CDR3: CASTPWGLANTGELFF; J: TRBJ2-2; V: TRBV7-6; size: many; D: -